This T cell receptor (beta chain) derives from a study of patients and donors after allogeneic stem cell transplantation. J was trimmed by 10 bases and V by 4 bases; bases with no gene match: 9. This CDR3 region has 15 residues. Germline loops: CDR1 MNHEY, CDR2 SMNVEV (reference sequence). This clonotype has more than one count but fewer than ten. TCRdb fed the RT-PCR reads into MiXCR, producing one record per CDR3 protein. Seen here are about 200,000 distinct CDR3 sequences, roughly two fifths observed once, and the top ten hold around 35%. The sequenced sample consisted of blood, either unsorted or a sorted T cell fraction (not recorded which). This receptor was taken from a human donor who was either an allogeneic HSCT recipient or a stem cell or donor lymphocyte infusion donor (not recorded which). It is not recorded whose cells these are; they may come from a transplant donor. The V call is TRBV27, the J call TRBJ1-6, with TRBD1 matching over 8 bases. The CDR3 reads CASSYSTGVGSPLHF. DNA of the CDR3: TGTGCCAGCAGTTATTCGACAGGGGTTGGGTCACCCCTCCACTTT.